This T cell receptor beta chain was retrieved from a study of Graves' ophthalmopathy and Graves' hyperthyroidism. General observations from the study: Detected in blood as well were most expanded thyroid clonotypes with frequency above 0.001.

This clonotype was detected ten times or more. Its specificity is not known. Amplification of the TCR beta CDR3 regions used RNA transcripts (as template). RT-PCR with HTBI primers came first, then second-round multiplex PCR. Each CDR3 protein gets one entry after TCRdb re-called the multiplex PCR reads with MiXCR. The data show fewer than 600,000 distinct CDR3 sequences, with approximately 15% seen just once and 8% to 10% held by the top ten. Active ophthalmopathy (CAS at least 3, NOSPECS at least 4), lasting under 3 months. Uncontrolled infections, pregnancy, lactation or other autoimmune diseases led to patient exclusion. V was clipped by 0 bases and J by 6 bases, with 5 bases between them. The CDR3 contains 13 residues. Germline CDR1 reads MNHEY; CDR2 reads SVGAGI.

Sequenced: blood. This TCR was sampled from a woman younger than 45 with Graves' ophthalmopathy. This chain connects TRBV6-5 to TRBJ2-2, with D hard to call. The CDR3 protein is CASSYSSAGELFF. The CDR3 nucleotides are TGTGCCAGCAGTTACTCGTCGGCCGGGGAGCTGTTTTTT.